This T cell receptor beta chain comes out of a study of T-cell memory formation after mild COVID-19. The study, taken as a whole, reports: Clones which contracted sat mainly in CM and EM if CD4+, and in EMRA if CD8+.

One entry per CDR3 protein, called by TCRdb with MiXCR from the 5' RACE reads. Found here are around 450,000 distinct CDR3 sequences, 15% to 25% of them singletons; the top ten hold around 8%. The V end lost 5 bases, the J end lost 4 bases, and 18 bases lay between the germline ends. Germline V gene lookup returns CDR1 SGHAT and CDR2 FQNNGV. This CDR3 has 16 amino acids. To note about this clonotype: Its antigen is unidentified.

The rearrangement uses TRBV11-2 and TRBJ2-1; D is uncertain. Sequencing was performed on PBMCs or a T cell subset sorted from them (not recorded which). This clonotype was obtained from an adult woman who had mild COVID-19 (a few samples of this study predate the infection). Cell type and time point are not known. The CDR3 DNA reads as TGTGCCAGCAGCCCAAGGAGAGTAGCCCAATACAATGAGCAGTTCTTC. It codes for CASSPRRVAQYNEQFF.